This T cell receptor (beta chain) was obtained from a study of blood T cell repertoires in COVID-19. Looking at the study overall: Sites across the United States, Italy and Spain contributed samples from acute and convalescent COVID-19. From T cells, B-cell-depleted T cells, or PBMCs came the material, which was cDNA or gDNA.

Seattle patient enrollment occurred during active infection, with longitudinal follow-up thereafter. There are 14 residues in the CDR3. Germline values: CDR1 MNHNY, CDR2 SVGAGI (reference sequence). V lost 6 bases to trimming and J lost 3 bases, with 14 bases between them. How the authors handled the data: From reference gene primer amplification, estimates of nucleated cell counts were derived. The protocol was immunoSEQ multiplex PCR, while the TCRdb copy is restricted to in-frame clones and leaves out a portion. That table furnishes V, J and clone size, whereas the DNA furnished D and trimming. The profile shows around 480,000 clones, around 89% of them singletons.

This sequence originates from a woman aged 45-59 years with COVID-19, enrolled during active disease. V is TRBV6-6 and J is TRBJ1-2; no clear D. Specimen: peripheral blood. CDR3 nucleotide sequence: TGTGCCAGCAGGGTCTTAGAGATTTACTATGGCTACACCTTC. It codes for CASRVLEIYYGYTF.